The next 14 T cell receptor beta chains were all read from a single sample in a study of blood T cell repertoires in COVID-19. Data came from immunoSEQ multiplex PCR; TCRdb stores just in-frame clones and leaves some out. The data contain about 83,000 clones, roughly 86% of them singletons. Material for sequencing was peripheral blood. Source of these receptors: a man between 50 and 59 years old with active COVID-19.

CDR3 DNA: TGTGCCAGCCTGACAGGGGGGCACGAGCAGTACTTC. It specifies CASLTGGHEQYF. The rearrangement joins TRBV28 to TRBJ2-7; 9 nucleotides match TRBD1. The V segment lost 8 bases and the J segment 5 bases; nucleotides outside the gene matches: 4. The germline V gene has CDR1 MDHEN and CDR2 SYDVKM. CDR3 length: 12 residues.

The rearrangement links TRBV19 to TRBJ2-7; 12 bases align to TRBD1. V shed 8 bases, J shed 7 bases, and the junction held 6 bases outside the gene matches. CDR1 LNHDA and CDR2 SQIVND come from the germline V gene (reference sequence). The CDR3 has 13 amino acids. CDR3: CASSGTGGNEQYF. The CDR3 DNA is TGTGCCAGTTCGGGGACAGGGGGCAATGAGCAGTACTTC.

This clone was observed once. The chain employs TRBV28 and TRBJ2-7; 7 bases align to TRBD1. The V and J ends lost 5 bases and 2 bases, in that order; junction bases with no gene match: 6. CDR3 length: 14 amino acids. Germline V gene lookup returns CDR1 MDHEN and CDR2 SYDVKM. CDR3 DNA: TGTGCCAGCAGTACCCCGGGGACAGCCTACGAGCAGTACTTC. This sequence encodes CASSTPGTAYEQYF.

This clone was detected only a few times. The V and J genes are TRBV5-1 and TRBJ1-1; no firm D call. V lost 2 bases to trimming and J lost 1 base, with 9 bases between them. The length of the CDR3 is 14 residues. CDR1 is SGHRS and CDR2 is YFSETQ in the germline V gene. The CDR3 bases are TGCGCCAGCAGCTTCGGAACAGCGAACACTGAAGCTTTCTTT. Translated: CASSFGTANTEAFF. The whole variable domain, remainder taken from reference TRBV5-1 and TRBJ1-1, is KAGVTQTPRYLIKTRGQQVTLSCSPISGHRSVSWYQQTPGQGLQFLFEYFSETQRNKGNFPGRFSGRQFSNSRSEMNVSTLELGDSALYLCASSFGTANTEAFFGQGTRLTVV.

This clone was counted once. The rearrangement uses TRBV7-3 and TRBJ2-2; D not certain. The CDR3 covers 13 residues. Germline V gene data show CDR1 as SGHTA and CDR2 as FQGTGA. With 3 bases removed from V and 7 bases from J, the gap between germline ends came to 9 bases. The CDR3 region is CASSFQRVGELFF. The CDR3 DNA reads as TGTGCCAGCAGCTTTCAGCGTGTCGGGGAGCTGTTTTTT.

This sequence joins TRBV29-1 and TRBJ1-2; 9 bases are a match to TRBD1. Losses at the gene ends were 5 bases for V and 1 base for J; bases not matched to a gene: 11. The CDR3 has 16 amino acids. Germline-derived CDR1 and CDR2 are SQVTM and ANQGSEA. CDR3 residues: CSVQNLGQGNNYGYTF. The CDR3 DNA sequence: TGCAGCGTTCAAAATCTGGGACAGGGTAATAACTATGGCTACACCTTC.

The chain employs TRBV7-8 and TRBJ2-5; no reliable D call. From germline, CDR1 is SGHVS and CDR2 FQNEAQ. The V and J ends lost 5 bases and 2 bases respectively, with 3 bases between them. The CDR3 sequence is 11 residues long. This CDR3 is CASSPQETQYF. The DNA of the CDR3 is TGTGCCAGCAGCCCTCAAGAGACCCAGTACTTC.

V and J are TRBV2 and TRBJ1-2, with D perhaps TRBD1 (6 bases). Looked up from germline, CDR1 is SNHLY and CDR2 is FYNNEI. Trimming removed 6 bases at V and 4 bases at J, with 24 bases between. CDR3 size: 17 residues. Here the CDR3 reads CASSQQGFGFTSYGYTF. DNA for the CDR3: TGTGCCAGCAGCCAACAGGGATTTGGGTTTACTAGCTATGGCTACACCTTC.

This clone has only a few counts. V usage is TRBV3-1 (or the pseudogene TRBV3-2) and J usage is TRBJ1-1; 8 nucleotides match TRBD1. V lost 6 bases and J lost 2; bases outside the gene matches: 11. This CDR3 comprises 16 residues. The germline CDR1 and CDR2 sequences are LGHDT and YNNKEL (reference sequence). The CDR3 DNA sequence: TGTGCCAGCAGACCCGGACAGGGAGGGTTAAACACTGAAGCTTTCTTT. This sequence encodes CASRPGQGGLNTEAFF.

V and J are TRBV6-6 and TRBJ1-3; D uncertain. V lost 11 bases and J lost 2, with 16 bases in between. The CDR3 length is 14 residues. Germline V gives CDR1 MNHNY, CDR2 SVGAGI (reference sequence). CDR3 sequence (DNA): TGTGCCGCCCGACGGGATTCCGCTGGAAACACCATATATTTT. It is translated as CAARRDSAGNTIYF.

This clone has a handful of counts. This sequence joins TRBV11-2 and TRBJ2-7, with 7 positions matching TRBD1. Germline V gene sequence: CDR1 SGHAT, CDR2 FQNNGV. V was clipped by 5 bases and J by 7 bases; unmatched bases: 5. CDR3 length: 12 residues. The CDR3 spells CASSPDRAEQYF. The CDR3 coding sequence is TGTGCCAGCAGCCCCGACAGGGCTGAGCAGTACTTC.

The sample holds a few counts of this clone. The chain has TRBV7-3 and TRBJ2-7; D may be TRBD1 (6 bases). CDR1 is SGHTA and CDR2 is FQGTGA in the germline V gene. This CDR3 comprises 13 residues. V was clipped by 5 bases and J by 6 bases, with 14 bases between them. CDR3 bases: TGTGCCAGCAGCGGGACCCAGGGGTCCGAGCAGTACTTC. Translation: CASSGTQGSEQYF.

There are a few counts of this clone. CDR3 sequence (DNA): TGTGCCAGCAGCGTACACGTAGGACAGGGAAGCTATGGCTACACCTTC. The encoded protein is CASSVHVGQGSYGYTF. The chain recombines TRBV9 with TRBJ1-2; 8 bases agree with TRBD1. The CDR3 contains 16 residues. The germline gives CDR1 SGDLS, CDR2 YYNGEE. With 1 base clipped from V and 4 bases from J, the junction kept 9 bases outside the gene matches.

CDR3 sequence: CASSLRERNTEAFF. The CDR3 DNA reads as TGTGCCAGCAGTTTAAGAGAAAGGAACACTGAAGCTTTCTTT. The chain is built from TRBV27 and TRBJ1-1; D gene uncertain. The V end lost 2 bases, the J end lost 1 base, and 8 bases lay between the germline ends. There are 14 residues in the CDR3. Germline CDR1 is MNHEY and CDR2 is SMNVEV (reference sequence).